These T cell receptor beta chains were read from a single sample in a study of human T cells and chemical hapten exposure. TCRdb recomputed calls from the RACE reads with MiXCR, one row per CDR3 protein. Of 80,000 to 100,000 distinct CDR3 sequences in the sample, about a tenth were seen once. This specimen was whole blood, taken in connection with sensitization to the hapten diphenylcyclopropenone (DPC). These receptors all stem from a woman in her 40s with alopecia areata. Some clones in this sample may be carry-over from other donors' samples. Both conserved end residues are part of each CDR3. A D gene is named only where the DNA matches it firmly. Size is omitted from some rows. Given values are once, few, many or a class for expanded clones.

d_call: .; v_call: TRBV12-3/TRBV12-4; clone_size: many; j_call: TRBJ1-5; cdr3_aa: CASSLAAGMGSNQPQHF; cdr3_nt: TGTGCCAGCAGTTTAGCTGCCGGGATGGGTAGCAATCAGCCCCAGCATTTT
d_call: TRBD1; v_call: TRBV7-9; clone_size: few; j_call: TRBJ2-3; cdr3_aa: CASSLDRGVDTQYF; cdr3_nt: TGTGCCAGCAGCTTGGACAGGGGAGTGGATACGCAGTATTTT
d_call: .; v_call: TRBV6-6; clone_size: many; j_call: TRBJ1-5; cdr3_aa: CASSSPGFSNQPQHF; cdr3_nt: TGTGCCAGCAGTTCCCCCGGGTTTAGCAATCAGCCCCAGCATTTT
d_call: .; v_call: TRBV29-1; clone_size: .; j_call: TRBJ2-3; cdr3_aa: CSGASTDTQYF; cdr3_nt: TGCAGCGGGGCATCCACAGATACGCAGTATTTT
d_call: .; v_call: TRBV4-1; clone_size: many; j_call: TRBJ2-1; cdr3_aa: CASSQLQMDNEQFF; cdr3_nt: TGCGCCAGCAGCCAGCTCCAAATGGACAATGAGCAGTTCTTC
d_call: .; v_call: TRBV18; clone_size: .; j_call: TRBJ2-6; cdr3_aa: CASSRTGSPGANVLTF; cdr3_nt: TGTGCCAGCTCACGTACAGGGTCCCCTGGGGCCAACGTCCTGACTTTC
d_call: .; v_call: TRBV5-6; clone_size: .; j_call: TRBJ2-1; cdr3_aa: CASSLEGWGNEQFF; cdr3_nt: TGTGCCAGCAGCTTGGAGGGTTGGGGCAATGAGCAGTTCTTC
d_call: .; v_call: TRBV7-3; clone_size: many; j_call: TRBJ2-2; cdr3_aa: CASSFTSSDGELFF; cdr3_nt: TGTGCCAGCAGTTTTACTAGCTCCGACGGGGAGCTGTTTTTT
d_call: TRBD2; v_call: TRBV20-1; clone_size: many; j_call: TRBJ2-1; cdr3_aa: CSADTRSGSSYNEQFF; cdr3_nt: TGCAGTGCGGACACAAGGAGCGGGAGCTCCTACAATGAGCAGTTCTTC
d_call: .; v_call: TRBV12-3/TRBV12-4; clone_size: .; j_call: TRBJ1-3; cdr3_aa: CASSFGQRSSGNTIYF; cdr3_nt: TGTGCCAGCAGTTTTGGGCAGAGAAGCTCTGGAAACACCATATATTTT
d_call: .; v_call: TRBV21-1; clone_size: many; j_call: TRBJ2-7; cdr3_aa: CASIAPTASYEQYF; cdr3_nt: TGTGCCAGCATAGCCCCGACAGCTTCCTACGAGCAGTACTTC
d_call: .; v_call: TRBV7-9; clone_size: .; j_call: TRBJ1-1; cdr3_aa: CASSLELGGTEAFF; cdr3_nt: TGTGCCAGCAGCTTGGAGCTTGGTGGGACTGAAGCTTTCTTT
d_call: .; v_call: TRBV5-1; clone_size: many; j_call: TRBJ2-4; cdr3_aa: CASSLGDRFDIQYF; cdr3_nt: TGCGCCAGCAGCTTGGGAGACAGGTTTGACATTCAGTACTTC
d_call: .; v_call: TRBV4-2; clone_size: many; j_call: TRBJ2-1; cdr3_aa: CASSQDLGGIYNEQFF; cdr3_nt: TGTGCCAGCAGCCAAGATCTAGGCGGAATATACAATGAGCAGTTCTTC
d_call: TRBD1; v_call: TRBV7-2; clone_size: many; j_call: TRBJ1-4; cdr3_aa: CASSLTGTVEKLFF; cdr3_nt: TGTGCCAGCAGCCTAACCGGGACAGTTGAAAAACTGTTTTTT
d_call: .; v_call: TRBV20-1; clone_size: many; j_call: TRBJ2-1; cdr3_aa: CSARTAGIYNEQFF; cdr3_nt: TGCAGTGCTAGAACCGCGGGAATCTACAATGAGCAGTTCTTC
d_call: .; v_call: TRBV10-3; clone_size: many; j_call: TRBJ2-3; cdr3_aa: CAISGSADGDTQYF; cdr3_nt: TGTGCCATCAGTGGTAGCGCGGACGGAGATACGCAGTATTTT
d_call: TRBD1; v_call: TRBV7-3; clone_size: .; j_call: TRBJ2-5; cdr3_aa: CASSFPPGQEETQYF; cdr3_nt: TGTGCCAGCAGTTTCCCTCCGGGACAGGAAGAGACCCAGTACTTC
d_call: .; v_call: TRBV5-4; clone_size: few; j_call: TRBJ1-4; cdr3_aa: CASSLAGANEKLFF; cdr3_nt: TGTGCCAGCAGCTTGGCAGGGGCTAATGAAAAACTGTTTTTT
d_call: .; v_call: TRBV9; clone_size: many; j_call: TRBJ2-5; cdr3_aa: CASGGGLWQETQYF; cdr3_nt: TGTGCCAGCGGGGGTGGTTTGTGGCAAGAGACCCAGTACTTC
d_call: TRBD2; v_call: TRBV5-1; clone_size: many; j_call: TRBJ2-7; cdr3_aa: CASSPDSGLAAYEQYF; cdr3_nt: TGCGCCAGCAGCCCGGATTCCGGACTAGCGGCCTACGAGCAGTACTTC
d_call: .; v_call: TRBV2; clone_size: few; j_call: TRBJ1-5; cdr3_aa: CASSGGAGQGNQPQHF; cdr3_nt: TGTGCCAGCAGTGGGGGTGCAGGCCAGGGCAATCAGCCCCAGCATTTT
d_call: TRBD1; v_call: TRBV6-5; clone_size: many; j_call: TRBJ1-2; cdr3_aa: CASRQPGQGAFNYGYTF; cdr3_nt: TGTGCCAGCAGACAACCGGGACAGGGGGCGTTTAACTATGGCTACACCTTC
d_call: .; v_call: TRBV2; clone_size: .; j_call: TRBJ1-2; cdr3_aa: CASSEERAGDGYTF; cdr3_nt: TGTGCCAGCAGTGAAGAGAGGGCAGGGGATGGCTACACCTTC
d_call: .; v_call: TRBV20-1; clone_size: .; j_call: TRBJ1-1; cdr3_aa: CRNELNTEAFF; cdr3_nt: TGCAGAAACGAGTTGAACACTGAAGCTTTCTTT
d_call: TRBD1; v_call: TRBV5-1; clone_size: many; j_call: TRBJ2-3; cdr3_aa: CASSSSGTGVADTQYF; cdr3_nt: TGCGCCAGCAGCTCATCCGGGACAGGGGTGGCAGATACGCAGTATTTT
d_call: TRBD1; v_call: TRBV9; clone_size: many; j_call: TRBJ1-3; cdr3_aa: CASSAGQAPFGNTIYF; cdr3_nt: TGTGCCAGCAGCGCAGGACAGGCACCCTTTGGAAACACCATATATTTT
d_call: .; v_call: TRBV30; clone_size: many; j_call: TRBJ2-7; cdr3_aa: CAWNLHYEQYF; cdr3_nt: TGTGCCTGGAACCTCCACTACGAGCAGTACTTC
d_call: TRBD1; v_call: TRBV28; clone_size: .; j_call: TRBJ2-4; cdr3_aa: CASSQQGEAEYF; cdr3_nt: TGTGCCAGCAGTCAACAGGGGGAAGCTGAGTACTTC
d_call: .; v_call: TRBV2; clone_size: many; j_call: TRBJ2-1; cdr3_aa: CASSGTFAIVF; cdr3_nt: TGTGCCAGCAGTGGGACTTTCGCAATCGTCTTC
d_call: .; v_call: TRBV6-5; clone_size: many; j_call: TRBJ2-7; cdr3_aa: CASSYAASAGYEQYF; cdr3_nt: TGTGCCAGCAGTTACGCGGCAAGTGCTGGCTACGAGCAGTACTTC
d_call: .; v_call: TRBV18; clone_size: many; j_call: TRBJ1-1; cdr3_aa: CASSPPGWGGTEAFF; cdr3_nt: TGTGCCAGCTCACCACCGGGTTGGGGTGGCACTGAAGCTTTCTTT
d_call: .; v_call: TRBV28; clone_size: .; j_call: TRBJ1-2; cdr3_aa: CASSPAHGGYTF; cdr3_nt: TGTGCCAGCAGCCCCGCCCACGGTGGCTACACCTTC
d_call: .; v_call: TRBV20-1; clone_size: many; j_call: TRBJ2-5; cdr3_aa: CSASPPTGTARQETQYF; cdr3_nt: TGCAGTGCTAGTCCCCCCACAGGGACCGCTCGTCAAGAGACCCAGTACTTC
d_call: .; v_call: TRBV29-1; clone_size: many; j_call: TRBJ2-1; cdr3_aa: CSVVRGVEQFF; cdr3_nt: TGCAGCGTTGTAAGAGGAGTTGAGCAGTTCTTC
d_call: TRBD1; v_call: TRBV10-2; clone_size: .; j_call: TRBJ2-7; cdr3_aa: CASSDAGQAYEQYF; cdr3_nt: TGCGCCAGCAGTGACGCCGGACAGGCGTACGAGCAGTACTTC
d_call: .; v_call: TRBV7-9; clone_size: many; j_call: TRBJ2-1; cdr3_aa: CASSVIPISYNEQFF; cdr3_nt: TGTGCCAGCAGTGTAATACCTATCTCCTACAATGAGCAGTTCTTC
d_call: .; v_call: TRBV28; clone_size: once; j_call: TRBJ2-5; cdr3_aa: CASSLMGRQTQETQYF; cdr3_nt: TGTGCCAGCAGTTTAATGGGTCGACAGACCCAAGAGACCCAGTACTTC
d_call: TRBD1; v_call: TRBV5-1; clone_size: many; j_call: TRBJ2-2; cdr3_aa: CASSSRGGVWTGELFF; cdr3_nt: TGCGCCAGCAGCTCCCGAGGGGGCGTGTGGACCGGGGAGCTGTTTTTT
d_call: .; v_call: TRBV4-3; clone_size: many; j_call: TRBJ2-5; cdr3_aa: CASSQPGWIEETQYF; cdr3_nt: TGCGCCAGCAGCCAACCGGGGTGGATAGAAGAGACCCAGTACTTC
d_call: .; v_call: TRBV29-1; clone_size: many; j_call: TRBJ2-7; cdr3_aa: CSVVPAEYEQYF; cdr3_nt: TGCAGCGTTGTTCCAGCGGAATACGAGCAGTACTTC
d_call: .; v_call: TRBV18; clone_size: many; j_call: TRBJ2-7; cdr3_aa: CASAPLGPGVLEEQYF; cdr3_nt: TGTGCCAGCGCTCCCCTAGGGCCAGGGGTGTTGGAGGAGCAGTACTTC